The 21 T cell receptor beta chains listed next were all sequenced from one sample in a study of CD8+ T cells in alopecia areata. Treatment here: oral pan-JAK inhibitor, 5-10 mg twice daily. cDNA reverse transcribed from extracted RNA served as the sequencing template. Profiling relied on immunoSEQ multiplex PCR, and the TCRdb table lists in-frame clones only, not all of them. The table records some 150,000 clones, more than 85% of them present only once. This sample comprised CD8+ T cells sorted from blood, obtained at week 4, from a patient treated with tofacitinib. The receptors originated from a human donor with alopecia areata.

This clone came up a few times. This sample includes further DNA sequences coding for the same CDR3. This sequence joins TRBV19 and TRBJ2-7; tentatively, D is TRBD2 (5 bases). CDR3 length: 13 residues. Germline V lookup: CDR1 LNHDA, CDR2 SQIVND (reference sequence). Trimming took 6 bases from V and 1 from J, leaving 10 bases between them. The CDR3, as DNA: TGTGCCAGTAGCCCTGGACTGTCCTACGAGCAGTACTTC. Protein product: CASSPGLSYEQYF.

The CDR3 protein is CATSRDRGSGGRFEQFF. The CDR3 DNA is TGTGCCACCAGCAGAGATCGGGGGAGCGGGGGCCGGTTTGAGCAGTTCTTC. This chain connects TRBV15 to TRBJ2-1; 8 nucleotides match TRBD2. This CDR3 comprises 17 residues. The V and J ends lost 0 bases and 9 bases, in that order; junction bases with no gene match: 13. CDR1 is LNHNV, CDR2 YYDKDF, per germline (reference sequence).

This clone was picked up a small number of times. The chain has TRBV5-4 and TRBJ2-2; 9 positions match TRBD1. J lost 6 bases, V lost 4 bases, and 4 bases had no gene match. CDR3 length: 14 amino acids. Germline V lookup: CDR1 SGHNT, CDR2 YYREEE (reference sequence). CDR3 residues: CASSRGQGSGELFF. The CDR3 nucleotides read TGTGCCAGCAGCCGGGGACAGGGCTCCGGGGAGCTGTTTTTT.

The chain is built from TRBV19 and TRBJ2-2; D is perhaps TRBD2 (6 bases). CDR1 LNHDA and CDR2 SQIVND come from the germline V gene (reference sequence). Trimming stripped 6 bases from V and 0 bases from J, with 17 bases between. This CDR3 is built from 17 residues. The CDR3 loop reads CASSSRDDLTNTGELFF. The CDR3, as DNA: TGTGCCAGTAGCTCGCGGGACGATCTAACGAACACCGGGGAGCTGTTTTTT.

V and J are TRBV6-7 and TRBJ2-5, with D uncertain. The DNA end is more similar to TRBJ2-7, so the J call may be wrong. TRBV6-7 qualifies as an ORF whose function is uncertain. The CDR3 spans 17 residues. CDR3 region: CASSHFGPLLARYEQYF. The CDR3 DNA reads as TGTGCCAGCAGTCATTTTGGGCCCTTATTAGCTCGCTACGAGCAGTACTTC.

The CDR3 region has the DNA TGTGCCAGCAGCGTAGAGCCAGCGGACAGCACAGATACGCAGTATTTT. This translates into CASSVEPADSTDTQYF. The chain recombines TRBV9 with TRBJ2-3; TRBD2 is a possible D gene (5 bases). V lost 0 bases, J lost 0 bases, and 11 bases lay in between. CDR1 SGDLS and CDR2 YYNGEE come from the germline V gene. This CDR3 has 16 residues. Drawing the rest from reference TRBV9 and TRBJ2-3, the complete variable domain is DSGVTQTPKHLITATGQRVTLRCSPRSGDLSVYWYQQSLDQGLQFLIQYYNGEERAKGNILERFSAQQFPDLHSELNLSSLELGDSALYFCASSVEPADSTDTQYFGPGTRLTVL.

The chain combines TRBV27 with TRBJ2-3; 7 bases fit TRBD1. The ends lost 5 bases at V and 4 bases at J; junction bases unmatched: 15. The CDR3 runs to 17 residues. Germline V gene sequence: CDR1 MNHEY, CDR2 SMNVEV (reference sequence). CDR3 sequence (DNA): TGTGCCAGCAGTACCTACTCCGGGACAGCGTCGCCAGATACGCAGTATTTT. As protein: CASSTYSGTASPDTQYF.

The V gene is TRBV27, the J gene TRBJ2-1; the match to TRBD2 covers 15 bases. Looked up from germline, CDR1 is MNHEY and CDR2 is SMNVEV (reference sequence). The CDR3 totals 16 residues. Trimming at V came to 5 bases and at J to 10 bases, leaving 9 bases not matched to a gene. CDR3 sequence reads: CASSRPGLAGGREQFF. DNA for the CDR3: TGTGCCAGCAGTCGACCGGGACTAGCGGGAGGTAGGGAGCAGTTCTTC.

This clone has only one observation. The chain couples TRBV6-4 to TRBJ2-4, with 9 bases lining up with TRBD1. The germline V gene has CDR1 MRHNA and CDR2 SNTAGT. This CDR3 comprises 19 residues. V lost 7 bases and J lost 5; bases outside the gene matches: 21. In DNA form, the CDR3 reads TGTGCCAGCAACCACAAGGGACAGGGTGAAACTCCAGGCGAAAACATTCAGTACTTC. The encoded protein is CASNHKGQGETPGENIQYF.

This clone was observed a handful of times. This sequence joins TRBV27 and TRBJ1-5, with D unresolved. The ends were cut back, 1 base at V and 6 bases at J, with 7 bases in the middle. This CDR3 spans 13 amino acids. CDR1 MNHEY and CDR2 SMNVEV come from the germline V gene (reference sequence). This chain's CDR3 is CASSLWGGQPQHF. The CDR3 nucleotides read TGTGCCAGCAGTTTATGGGGAGGTCAGCCCCAGCATTTT.

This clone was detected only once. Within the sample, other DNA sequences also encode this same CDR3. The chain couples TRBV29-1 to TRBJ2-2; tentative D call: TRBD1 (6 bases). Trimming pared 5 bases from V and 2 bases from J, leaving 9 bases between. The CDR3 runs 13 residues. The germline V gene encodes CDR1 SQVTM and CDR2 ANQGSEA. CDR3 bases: TGCAGCGTTCAGGGGCCTAACACCGGGGAGCTGTTTTTT. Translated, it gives CSVQGPNTGELFF.

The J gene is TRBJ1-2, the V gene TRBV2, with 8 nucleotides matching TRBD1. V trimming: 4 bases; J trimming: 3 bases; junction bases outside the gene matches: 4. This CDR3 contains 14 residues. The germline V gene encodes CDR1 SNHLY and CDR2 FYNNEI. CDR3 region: CASSAGGEYYGYTF. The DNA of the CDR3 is TGTGCCAGCAGTGCAGGGGGCGAGTACTATGGCTACACCTTC.

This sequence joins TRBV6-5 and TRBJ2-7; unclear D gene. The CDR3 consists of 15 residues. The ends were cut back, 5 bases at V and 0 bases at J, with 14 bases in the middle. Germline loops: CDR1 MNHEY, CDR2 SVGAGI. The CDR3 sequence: CASSPRFDNSYEQYF. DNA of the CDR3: TGTGCCAGCAGTCCACGGTTTGATAACTCCTACGAGCAGTACTTC.

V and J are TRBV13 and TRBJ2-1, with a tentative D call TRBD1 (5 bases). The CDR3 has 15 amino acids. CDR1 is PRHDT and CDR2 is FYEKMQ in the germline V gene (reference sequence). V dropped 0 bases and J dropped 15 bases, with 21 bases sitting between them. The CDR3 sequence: CASSLGTAGVGYRFF. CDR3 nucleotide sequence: TGTGCCAGCAGCTTAGGGACAGCTGGGGTCGGGTATCGGTTCTTC.

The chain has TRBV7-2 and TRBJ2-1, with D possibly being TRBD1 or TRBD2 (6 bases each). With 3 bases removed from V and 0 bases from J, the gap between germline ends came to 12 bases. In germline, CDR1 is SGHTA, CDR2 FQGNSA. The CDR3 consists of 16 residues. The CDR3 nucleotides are TGTGCCAGCAGCTTTTTGGGGGGCCTCTCCTACAATGAGCAGTTCTTC. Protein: CASSFLGGLSYNEQFF.

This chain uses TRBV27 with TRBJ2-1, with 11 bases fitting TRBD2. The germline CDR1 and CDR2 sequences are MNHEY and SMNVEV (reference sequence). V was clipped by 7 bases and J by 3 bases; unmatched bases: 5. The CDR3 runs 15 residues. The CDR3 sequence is CASMVTSGIYNEQFF. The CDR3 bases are TGTGCCAGCATGGTGACTAGCGGGATCTACAATGAGCAGTTCTTC.

DNA for the CDR3: TGCGCCAGCAGCCAAGTGACAGGGGGCGCAGGGACTGAAGCTTTCTTT. Amino acid sequence: CASSQVTGGAGTEAFF. The chain joins TRBV4-1 to TRBJ1-1; 10 bases map to TRBD1. Looked up from germline, CDR1 is MGHRA and CDR2 is YSYEKL. The V gene end was trimmed by 1 base and the J gene end by 5 bases; junction bases not matched to a gene: 7. The CDR3 runs 16 residues.

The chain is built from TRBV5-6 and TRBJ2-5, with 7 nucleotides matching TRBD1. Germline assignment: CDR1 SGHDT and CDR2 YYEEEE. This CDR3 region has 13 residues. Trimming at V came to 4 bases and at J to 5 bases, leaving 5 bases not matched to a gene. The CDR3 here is CASSPTGSETQYF. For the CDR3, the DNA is TGTGCCAGCAGCCCGACAGGGTCGGAGACCCAGTACTTC.

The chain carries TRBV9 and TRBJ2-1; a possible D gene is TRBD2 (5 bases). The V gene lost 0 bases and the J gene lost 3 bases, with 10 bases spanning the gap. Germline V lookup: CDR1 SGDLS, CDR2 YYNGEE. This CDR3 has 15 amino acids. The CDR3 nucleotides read TGTGCCAGCAGCGTAGCCCTCGGGGACTACAATGAGCAGTTCTTC. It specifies CASSVALGDYNEQFF.

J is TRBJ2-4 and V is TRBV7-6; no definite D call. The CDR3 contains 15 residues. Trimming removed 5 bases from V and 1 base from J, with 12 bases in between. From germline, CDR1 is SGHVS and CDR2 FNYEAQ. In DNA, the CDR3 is TGTGCCAGCAGCCAACTTGATGGGGCCAAAAACATTCAGTACTTC. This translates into CASSQLDGAKNIQYF.

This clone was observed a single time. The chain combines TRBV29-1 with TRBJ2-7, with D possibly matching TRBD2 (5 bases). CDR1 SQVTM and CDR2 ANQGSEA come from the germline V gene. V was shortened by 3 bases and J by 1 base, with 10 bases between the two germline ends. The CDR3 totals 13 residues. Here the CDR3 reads CSVETPGSYEQYF. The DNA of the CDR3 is TGCAGCGTTGAGACTCCGGGATCCTACGAGCAGTACTTC.